The 2 T cell receptor beta chains presented below share a single source sample, sequenced in a study of shared clonotypes between healthy human individuals. This table comes from immunoSEQ multiplex PCR, and its TCRdb copy is limited to in-frame clones, with some not included. The sample has some 500,000 clones, 90% to 96% seen once. The sequencing sample was made of naive CD4+ T cells sorted from blood. As for subset: CD45RA+ positively selected. All receptors come from a woman in her 30s in good health.

The chain's CDR3 is CASRLTSSTDTQYF. CDR3 in DNA: TGTGCCAGCAGATTGACTAGCAGCACAGATACGCAGTATTTT. The V gene is TRBV7-2, the J gene TRBJ2-3, with TRBD2 matching 7 bases. This CDR3 has 14 residues. The germline V gene has CDR1 SGHTA and CDR2 FQGNSA. The ends lost 6 bases at V and 0 bases at J; junction bases unmatched: 3.

This clone was counted a single time. V gene TRBV13 combines with J gene TRBJ2-3; D gene ambiguous. This CDR3 spans 16 amino acids. V lost 0 bases to trimming and J lost 4 bases, with 14 bases between them. Germline-derived CDR1 and CDR2 are PRHDT and FYEKMQ (reference sequence). The CDR3 reads CASSLGGQRVADTQYF. The CDR3 DNA reads as TGTGCCAGCAGCTTAGGCGGTCAAAGGGTGGCAGATACGCAGTATTTT.